This T cell receptor (beta chain) was found in a study of blood T cells in healthy people across ages. Study summary: Per every two T cells, about one barcoded beta molecule was captured by template switching. Study findings and constraints: Lack of knowledge of donor CMV status possibly confounded expanded clonotype changes.

This clonotype was counted a few times. Its antigen is not known. Donors were systemically healthy Caucasian individuals from Russia aged about 6 to 95 years. PBMCs numbering at least 7 million were isolated per sample. Using a J-beta primer mix together with a sample-barcoded 5' primer, a second PCR was run for about 6 to 11 cycles. TCRdb passed the 5' RACE reads through MiXCR, listing each CDR3 protein once. The sample contains 550,000 to 600,000 distinct CDR3 sequences, less than 60% of which appear only once. Germline CDR1 and CDR2: WNHNN and SYGVQD (reference sequence). V lost 6 bases to trimming and J lost 8 bases, with 16 bases between them. The length of the CDR3 is 13 residues.

This receptor was identified in an elderly man in good health. This chain links TRBV10-1 with TRBJ1-2; possible D gene TRBD1, 5 bases. Material: blood. CDR3: CASSPLPGHGYTF. CDR3 coding DNA: TGCGCCAGCAGCCCCCTGCCAGGGCACGGCTACACCTTC.